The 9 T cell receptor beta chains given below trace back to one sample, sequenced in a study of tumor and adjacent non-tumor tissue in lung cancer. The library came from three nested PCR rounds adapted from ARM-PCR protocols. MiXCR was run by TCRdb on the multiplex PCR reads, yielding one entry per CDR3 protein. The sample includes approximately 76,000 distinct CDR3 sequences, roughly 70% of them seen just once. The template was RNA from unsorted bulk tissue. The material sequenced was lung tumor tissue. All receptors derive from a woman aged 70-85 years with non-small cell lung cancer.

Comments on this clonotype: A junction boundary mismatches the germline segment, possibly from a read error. CDR3 protein: CASSPRRDYEHFF. The CDR3 DNA is TGTGCCAGCAGCCCTCGGCGGGACTATGAGCACTTCTTC. The gene calls are TRBV11-3 and TRBJ2-1; 7 positions match TRBD2. Germline V gives CDR1 SGHNT, CDR2 YENEEA. CDR3 length: 13 amino acids.

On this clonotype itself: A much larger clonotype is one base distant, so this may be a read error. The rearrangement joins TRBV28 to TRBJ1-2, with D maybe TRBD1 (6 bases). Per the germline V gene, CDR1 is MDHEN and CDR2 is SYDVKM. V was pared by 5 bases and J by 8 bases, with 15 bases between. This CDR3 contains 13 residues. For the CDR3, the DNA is TGTGCCAGCAGTCGGACAGTGATTATCGGCTACACCTTC. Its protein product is CASSRTVIIGYTF.

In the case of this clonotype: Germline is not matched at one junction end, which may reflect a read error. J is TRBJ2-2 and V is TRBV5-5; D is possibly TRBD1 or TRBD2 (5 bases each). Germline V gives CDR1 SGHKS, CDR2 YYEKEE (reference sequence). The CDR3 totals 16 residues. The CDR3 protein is CASTSVGPPETGQLFF. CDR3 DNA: TGTGCCAGTACCTCCGTGGGACCGCCGGAGACCGGGCAGCTGTTTTTT.

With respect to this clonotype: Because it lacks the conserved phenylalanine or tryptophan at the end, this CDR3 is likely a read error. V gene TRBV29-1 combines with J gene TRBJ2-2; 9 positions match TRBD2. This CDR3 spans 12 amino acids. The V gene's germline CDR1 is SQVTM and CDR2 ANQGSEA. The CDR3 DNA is TGCAACGCTAGGACTAGCGCCGGGGAGCTGTTTTCT. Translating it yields CNARTSAGELFS.

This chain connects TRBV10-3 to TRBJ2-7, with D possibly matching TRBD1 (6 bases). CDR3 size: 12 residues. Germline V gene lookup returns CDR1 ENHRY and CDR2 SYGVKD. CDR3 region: CEISEQGNEQYF. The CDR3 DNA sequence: TGTGAAATCAGTGAACAGGGTAACGAGCAGTACTTC.

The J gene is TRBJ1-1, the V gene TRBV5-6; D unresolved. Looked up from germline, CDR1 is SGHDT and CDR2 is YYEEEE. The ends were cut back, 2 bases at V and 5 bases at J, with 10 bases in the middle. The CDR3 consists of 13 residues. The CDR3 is CASSLYMITEAFF. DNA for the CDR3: TGTGCCAGCAGCTTATACATGATTACTGAAGCTTTCTTT.

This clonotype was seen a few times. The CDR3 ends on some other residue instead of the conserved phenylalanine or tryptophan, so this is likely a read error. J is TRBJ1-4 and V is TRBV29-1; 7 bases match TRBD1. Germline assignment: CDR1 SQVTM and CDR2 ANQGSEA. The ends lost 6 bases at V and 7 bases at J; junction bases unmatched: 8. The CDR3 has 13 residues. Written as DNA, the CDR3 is TGCAGCGTCCCCGGGGCAGGGGGTGAAAAACTGTTTCTT. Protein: CSVPGAGGEKLFL.

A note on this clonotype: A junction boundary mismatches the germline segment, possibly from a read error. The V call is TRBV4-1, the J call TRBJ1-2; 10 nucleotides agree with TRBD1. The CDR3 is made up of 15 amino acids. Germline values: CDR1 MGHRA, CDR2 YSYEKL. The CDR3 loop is CANSRGTGASDGYTF. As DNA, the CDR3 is TGCGCCAACAGCCGGGGGACAGGGGCGTCGGATGGTTACACCTTC.

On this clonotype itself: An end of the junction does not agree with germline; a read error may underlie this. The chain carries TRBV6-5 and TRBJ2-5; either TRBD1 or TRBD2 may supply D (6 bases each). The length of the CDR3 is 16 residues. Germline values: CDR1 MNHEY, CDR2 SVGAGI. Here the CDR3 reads CASSYSLEEGEETRYF. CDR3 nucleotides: TGTGCCAGCAGCTACTCACTTGAGGAGGGGGAAGAGACCCGGTACTTC.